These 15 T cell receptor beta chains were all obtained from the same sample, sequenced in a study of blood T cell repertoires in COVID-19. Clones were read by immunoSEQ multiplex PCR, and TCRdb kept only the in-frame ones, dropping some. The sample lists about 200,000 clones, 92% seen once, with 0.82% in the top ten. The specimen sequenced was peripheral blood. The receptors were sampled from a man in his sixties with COVID-19, enrolled during active disease.

The V and J genes are TRBV7-2 and TRBJ2-7; 7 bases align to TRBD1. V lost 1 base and J lost 4; bases outside the gene matches: 4. The CDR3 contains 14 residues. Germline assignment: CDR1 SGHTA and CDR2 FQGNSA. The CDR3 sequence: CASSLGGGMYEQYF. Written as DNA, the CDR3 is TGTGCCAGCAGCTTAGGAGGGGGCATGTACGAGCAGTACTTC.

The chain uses TRBV24-1 and TRBJ2-7, with D possibly TRBD1 on 6 matching bases. CDR1 KGHDR and CDR2 SFDVKD come from the germline V gene. The CDR3 contains 15 residues. V was clipped by 2 bases and J by 2 bases, with 12 bases between them. The CDR3 sequence is CATSDSGHQPYEQYF. The CDR3 DNA follows: TGTGCCACCAGTGATTCGGGACATCAGCCCTACGAGCAGTACTTC.

DNA for the CDR3: TGCGCCAGCAGCTTGTACGCTAGCGGGCGCACAGATACGCAGTATTTT. Amino acid sequence: CASSLYASGRTDTQYF. The chain couples TRBV5-1 to TRBJ2-3; 8 bases are shared with TRBD2. The CDR3 covers 16 residues. V was pared by 1 base and J by 1 base, with 5 bases of the junction left unmatched. Per the germline V gene, CDR1 is SGHRS and CDR2 is YFSETQ.

The chain combines TRBV10-3 with TRBJ1-6, with a possible D match to TRBD1 (6 bases). This CDR3 region has 17 residues. Germline loops: CDR1 ENHRY, CDR2 SYGVKD. The ends were cut back, 2 bases at V and 5 bases at J, with 16 bases in the middle. CDR3 in amino acids: CAISEHRDRPHNSPLHF. In nucleotides, the CDR3 is TGTGCCATCAGTGAGCATCGAGACAGGCCTCATAATTCACCCCTCCACTTT.

The V and J genes are TRBV5-1 and TRBJ2-7; 14 bases are a match to TRBD2. CDR1 is SGHRS and CDR2 is YFSETQ in the germline V gene. The ends lost 8 bases at V and 9 bases at J; junction bases unmatched: 10. CDR3 length: 14 amino acids. Here the CDR3 DNA reads TGCGCCAGTCCACCCGGGACTAGCGGGAGTCTGCAGTACTTC. Amino acid sequence: CASPPGTSGSLQYF.

The V gene is TRBV24-1, the J gene TRBJ2-3; a possible D gene is TRBD2 (5 bases). CDR3 size: 16 residues. Trimming cost V 3 bases and J 1 base, with 13 bases left between them. Per the germline V gene, CDR1 is KGHDR and CDR2 is SFDVKD. The CDR3, as DNA: TGTGCCACCAGTGATCGGGGTAGCCCCGGCACAGATACGCAGTATTTT. Translation gives CATSDRGSPGTDTQYF.

This clone was recorded once. The sample contains more than one DNA sequence encoding this CDR3. J is TRBJ1-5 and V is TRBV18, with D maybe TRBD1 (5 bases). The V and J ends lost 3 bases and 2 bases respectively, with 8 bases between them. Germline CDR1 and CDR2: KGHSH and LQKENI. There are 14 residues in the CDR3. The CDR3 coding sequence is TGTGCCAGCTCACCTGGAGGGGGCAATCAGCCCCAGCATTTT. Amino acid sequence: CASSPGGGNQPQHF.

V gene TRBV5-1 combines with J gene TRBJ2-7; 10 bases match TRBD1. This CDR3 spans 15 amino acids. V shed 3 bases and J 3 bases; nucleotides not matched to a gene: 6. CDR1 is SGHRS and CDR2 is YFSETQ in the germline V gene. Here the CDR3 DNA reads TGCGCCAGCAGCTGGGGACAGGGGTATAGCTACGAGCAGTACTTC. It translates to CASSWGQGYSYEQYF.

V usage is TRBV19 and J usage is TRBJ1-4; D gene uncertain. The V gene lost 3 bases and the J gene lost 6 bases, with 5 bases spanning the gap. Germline values: CDR1 LNHDA, CDR2 SQIVND (reference sequence). This CDR3 spans 12 amino acids. The CDR3 spells CASSMRYEKLFF. In nucleotides, the CDR3 is TGTGCCAGTAGTATGAGATATGAAAAACTGTTTTTT.

V and J are TRBV27 and TRBJ2-6; D may be TRBD1 (5 bases). V lost 3 bases and J lost 4, with 10 bases in between. The CDR3 loop spans 15 amino acids. The germline V gene encodes CDR1 MNHEY and CDR2 SMNVEV (reference sequence). The CDR3 spells CASSFTGAGANVLTF. The CDR3 region has the DNA TGTGCCAGCAGTTTTACAGGCGCAGGGGCCAACGTCCTGACTTTC.

The chain couples TRBV5-1 to TRBJ1-1, with 9 positions matching TRBD1. The V gene's germline CDR1 is SGHRS and CDR2 YFSETQ. The trim removed 1 base at V and 5 bases at J, leaving 6 bases unmatched. The CDR3 spans 15 residues. CDR3 nucleotides: TGCGCCAGCAGCTTGAGAGGGACAGGGCTTACTGAAGCTTTCTTT. This translates into CASSLRGTGLTEAFF.

As DNA, the CDR3 is TGTGCCAGCAGCTTGGCGGGGGGGGAAGCTCAAGAGACCCAGTACTTC. It encodes CASSLAGGEAQETQYF. This rearrangement joins TRBV5-4 to TRBJ2-5; TRBD2 aligns across 8 bases. Germline CDR1 SGHNT, CDR2 YYREEE (reference sequence). The CDR3 sequence is 16 residues long. The ends lost 0 bases at V and 2 bases at J; junction bases unmatched: 6.

The V and J genes are TRBV19 and TRBJ1-6; TRBD1 is a possible D gene (5 bases). Germline V CDR1 and CDR2: LNHDA, SQIVND (reference sequence). Trimming removed 3 bases from V and 8 bases from J, with 20 bases in between. The CDR3 has 17 residues. CDR3 sequence (DNA): TGTGCCAGTAGTATGACACAGGCCACGGCTAAGGATTCACCCCTCCACTTT. This codes for CASSMTQATAKDSPLHF.

Only one count was recorded for this clone. V gene TRBV27 combines with J gene TRBJ1-6, with TRBD1 matching over 8 bases. The ends lost 4 bases at V and 9 bases at J; junction bases unmatched: 2. Germline V gene sequence: CDR1 MNHEY, CDR2 SMNVEV (reference sequence). CDR3 length equals 13 residues. The CDR3 loop reads CASSSDRASPLHF. CDR3 sequence (DNA): TGTGCCAGCAGTTCGGACAGGGCTTCACCCCTCCACTTT.

The rearrangement uses TRBV5-1 and TRBJ2-3; TRBD2 matches 8 bases. The CDR3 is 14 residues long. The trim removed 4 bases at V and 1 base at J, leaving 2 bases unmatched. The germline gives CDR1 SGHRS, CDR2 YFSETQ. The CDR3 nucleotides read TGCGCCAGCAGCGTACTAGCGGGCACAGATACGCAGTATTTT. Translation: CASSVLAGTDTQYF. Full variable domain (rest looked up from reference TRBV5-1 and TRBJ2-3): KAGVTQTPRYLIKTRGQQVTLSCSPISGHRSVSWYQQTPGQGLQFLFEYFSETQRNKGNFPGRFSGRQFSNSRSEMNVSTLELGDSALYLCASSVLAGTDTQYFGPGTRLTVL.